This T cell receptor (beta chain) was documented in a study of T-cell memory formation after mild COVID-19. Overall study findings and caveats: Researchers found some responding clones in pre-infection memory, a sign that cross-reactive memory joined.

Remarks on this clonotype: Its antigen is undetermined.

CDR3 length equals 17 residues. The J segment lost 1 base and the V segment lost 2 bases, leaving 10 bases of the junction unmatched. Germline V CDR1 and CDR2: WNHNN, SYGVQD (reference sequence). TCR alpha and TCR beta cDNA libraries with sample barcodes and UMIs came from 5'RACE using constant-segment primers. TCRdb used MiXCR to reprocess the 5' RACE reads, holding one entry per CDR3 protein. Of some 210,000 distinct CDR3 sequences in the sample, around 30% are singletons; the top ten hold more than 9.5%. This sequence joins TRBV10-1 and TRBJ1-1; 7 bases agree with TRBD1. The specimen sequenced was PBMCs or a T cell subset sorted from them (not recorded which). This receptor was identified in an adult woman who had mild COVID-19 (a few samples of this study predate the infection). Cell type and time point are not known. The CDR3 reads CASSEHQPTGRNTEAFF. The CDR3 region has the DNA TGCGCCAGCAGTGAGCACCAACCGACAGGGAGGAACACTGAAGCTTTCTTT.